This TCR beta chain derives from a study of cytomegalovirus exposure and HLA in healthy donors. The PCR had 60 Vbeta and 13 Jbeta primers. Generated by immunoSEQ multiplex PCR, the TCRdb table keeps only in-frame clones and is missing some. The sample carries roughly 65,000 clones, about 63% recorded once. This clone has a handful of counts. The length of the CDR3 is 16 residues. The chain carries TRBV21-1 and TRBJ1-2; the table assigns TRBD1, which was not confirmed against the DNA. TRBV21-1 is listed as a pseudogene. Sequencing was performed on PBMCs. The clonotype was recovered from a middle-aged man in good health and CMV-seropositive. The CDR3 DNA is TGTGCCAGCAGCGAAGACAGGCCCCCTAAGTTCTATGGCTACACCTTC. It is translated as CASSEDRPPKFYGYTF.